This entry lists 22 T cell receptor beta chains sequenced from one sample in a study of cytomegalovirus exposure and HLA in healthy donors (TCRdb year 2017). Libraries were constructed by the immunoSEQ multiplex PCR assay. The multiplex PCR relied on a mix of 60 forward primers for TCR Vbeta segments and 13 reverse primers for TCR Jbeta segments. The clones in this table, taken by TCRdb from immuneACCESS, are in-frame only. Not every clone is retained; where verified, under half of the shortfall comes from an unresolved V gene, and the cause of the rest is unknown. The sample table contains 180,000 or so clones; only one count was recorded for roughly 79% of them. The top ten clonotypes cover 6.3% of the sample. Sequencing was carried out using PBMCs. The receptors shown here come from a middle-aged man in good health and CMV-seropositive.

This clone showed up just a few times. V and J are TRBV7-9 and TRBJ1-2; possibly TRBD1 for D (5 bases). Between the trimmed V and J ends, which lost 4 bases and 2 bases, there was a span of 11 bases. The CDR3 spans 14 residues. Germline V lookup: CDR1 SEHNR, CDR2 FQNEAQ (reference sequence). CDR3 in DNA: TGTGCCAGCAGCTCCTGGGGGGACAACTATGGCTACACCTTC. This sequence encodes CASSSWGDNYGYTF.

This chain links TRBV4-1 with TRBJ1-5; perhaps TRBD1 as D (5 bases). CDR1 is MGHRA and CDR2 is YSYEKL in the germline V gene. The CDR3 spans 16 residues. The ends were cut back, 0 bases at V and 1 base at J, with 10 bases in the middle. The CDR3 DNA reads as TGCGCCAGCAGCCAAGATAGGGGTATAAGCAATCAGCCCCAGCATTTT. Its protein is CASSQDRGISNQPQHF.

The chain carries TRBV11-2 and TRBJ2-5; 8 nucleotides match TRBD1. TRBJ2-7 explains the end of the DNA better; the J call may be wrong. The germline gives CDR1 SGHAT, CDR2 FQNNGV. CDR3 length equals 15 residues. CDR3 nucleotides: TGTGCCAGCAGCTTAGATCGGACAGGGATCTACGAGCAGTACTTC. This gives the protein CASSLDRTGIYEQYF.

The CDR3 region is CASSLTRGQNTGELFF. The CDR3 DNA sequence: TGTGCCAGCAGCTTAACCCGTGGGCAGAACACCGGGGAGCTGTTTTTT. This sequence joins TRBV7-3 and TRBJ2-2; D gene unclear. This CDR3 is 16 amino acids long. Germline-derived CDR1 and CDR2 are SGHTA and FQGTGA. Trimming stripped 0 bases from V and 1 base from J, with 9 bases between.

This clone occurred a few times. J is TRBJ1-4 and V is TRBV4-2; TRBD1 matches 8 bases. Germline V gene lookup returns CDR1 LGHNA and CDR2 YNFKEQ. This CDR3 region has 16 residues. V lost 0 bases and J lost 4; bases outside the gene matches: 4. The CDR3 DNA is TGTGCCAGCAGCCAAGATTATACAGGGGGTAATGAAAAACTGTTTTTT. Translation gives CASSQDYTGGNEKLFF.

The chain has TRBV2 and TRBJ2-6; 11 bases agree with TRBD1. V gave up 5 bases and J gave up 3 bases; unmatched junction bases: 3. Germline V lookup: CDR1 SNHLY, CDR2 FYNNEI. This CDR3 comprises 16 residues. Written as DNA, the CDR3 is TGTGCCAGCAGTAGGACAGGGGGCGGTGGGGCCAACGTCCTGACTTTC. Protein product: CASSRTGGGGANVLTF.

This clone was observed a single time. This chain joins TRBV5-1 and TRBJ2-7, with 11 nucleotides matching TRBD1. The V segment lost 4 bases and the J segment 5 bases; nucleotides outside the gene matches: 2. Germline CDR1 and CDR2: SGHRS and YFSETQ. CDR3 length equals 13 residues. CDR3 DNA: TGCGCCAGCAGCCGGGGACAGGGGGACGAGCAGTACTTC. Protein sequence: CASSRGQGDEQYF. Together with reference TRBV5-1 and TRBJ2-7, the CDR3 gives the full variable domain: KAGVTQTPRYLIKTRGQQVTLSCSPISGHRSVSWYQQTPGQGLQFLFEYFSETQRNKGNFPGRFSGRQFSNSRSEMNVSTLELGDSALYLCASSRGQGDEQYFGPGTRLTVT.

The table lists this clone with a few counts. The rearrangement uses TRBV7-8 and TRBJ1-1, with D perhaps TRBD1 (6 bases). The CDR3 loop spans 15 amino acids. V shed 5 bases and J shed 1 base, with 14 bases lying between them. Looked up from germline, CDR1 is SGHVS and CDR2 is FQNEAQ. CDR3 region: CASSPGSGANTEAFF. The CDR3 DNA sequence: TGTGCCAGCAGCCCCGGATCAGGGGCGAACACTGAAGCTTTCTTT.

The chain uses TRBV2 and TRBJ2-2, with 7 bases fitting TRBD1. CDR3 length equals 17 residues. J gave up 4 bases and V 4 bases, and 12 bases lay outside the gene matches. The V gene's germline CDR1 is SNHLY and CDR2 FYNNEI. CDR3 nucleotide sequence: TGTGCCAGCAGTGTCCCTCGGGACAGTGCGACCACCGGGGAGCTGTTTTTT. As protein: CASSVPRDSATTGELFF.

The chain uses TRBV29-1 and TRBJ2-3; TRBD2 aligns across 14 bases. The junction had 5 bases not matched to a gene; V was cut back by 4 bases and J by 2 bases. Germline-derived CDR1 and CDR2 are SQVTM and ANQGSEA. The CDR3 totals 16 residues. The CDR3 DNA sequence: TGCAGCGTTGGTAGACTAGCGGGAGGGGACACAGATACGCAGTATTTT. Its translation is CSVGRLAGGDTDTQYF.

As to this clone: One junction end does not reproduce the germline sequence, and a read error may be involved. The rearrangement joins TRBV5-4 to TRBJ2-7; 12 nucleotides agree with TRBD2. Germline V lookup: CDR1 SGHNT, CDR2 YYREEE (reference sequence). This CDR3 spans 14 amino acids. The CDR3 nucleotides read TGTGCCAGCCGCTTGGGACTAGCGGGCGGCGAGCAGTACTTC. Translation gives CASRLGLAGGEQYF.

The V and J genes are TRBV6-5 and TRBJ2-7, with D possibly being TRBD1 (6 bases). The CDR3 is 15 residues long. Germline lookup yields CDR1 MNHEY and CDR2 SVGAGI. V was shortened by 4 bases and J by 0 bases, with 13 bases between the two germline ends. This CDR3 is CASSSSGALSYEQYF. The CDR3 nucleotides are TGTGCCAGCAGTTCCTCAGGGGCCCTCTCCTACGAGCAGTACTTC.

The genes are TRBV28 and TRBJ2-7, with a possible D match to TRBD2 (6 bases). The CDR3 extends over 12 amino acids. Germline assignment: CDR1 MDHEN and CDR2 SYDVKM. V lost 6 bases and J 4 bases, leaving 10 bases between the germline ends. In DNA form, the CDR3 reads TGTGCCAGCAGCCGTAGCGGTTACGAGCAGTACTTC. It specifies CASSRSGYEQYF.

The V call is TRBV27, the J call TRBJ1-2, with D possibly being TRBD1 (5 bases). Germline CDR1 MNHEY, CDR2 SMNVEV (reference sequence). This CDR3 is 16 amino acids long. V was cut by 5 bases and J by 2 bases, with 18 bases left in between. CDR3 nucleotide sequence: TGTGCCAGCAGTGCCAGCCCCACAGGATACAACTATGGCTACACCTTC. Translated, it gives CASSASPTGYNYGYTF.

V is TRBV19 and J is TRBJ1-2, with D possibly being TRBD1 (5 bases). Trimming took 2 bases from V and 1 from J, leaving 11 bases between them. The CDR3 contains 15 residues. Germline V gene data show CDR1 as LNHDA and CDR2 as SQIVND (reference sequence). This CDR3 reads CASSIQGPSNYGYTF. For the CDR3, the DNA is TGTGCCAGTAGTATACAGGGCCCGAGTAACTATGGCTACACCTTC.

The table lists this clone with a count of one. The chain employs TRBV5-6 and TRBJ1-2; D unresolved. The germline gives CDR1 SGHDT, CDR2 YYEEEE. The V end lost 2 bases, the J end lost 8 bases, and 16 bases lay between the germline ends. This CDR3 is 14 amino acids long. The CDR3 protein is CASSFDTGLRGYTF. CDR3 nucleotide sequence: TGTGCCAGCAGCTTCGATACTGGGCTCCGAGGCTACACCTTC. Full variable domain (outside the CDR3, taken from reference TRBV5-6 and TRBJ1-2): DAGVTQSPTHLIKTRGQQVTLRCSPKSGHDTVSWYQQALGQGPQFIFQYYEEEERQRGNFPDRFSGHQFPNYSSELNVNALLLGDSALYLCASSFDTGLRGYTFGSGTRLTVV.

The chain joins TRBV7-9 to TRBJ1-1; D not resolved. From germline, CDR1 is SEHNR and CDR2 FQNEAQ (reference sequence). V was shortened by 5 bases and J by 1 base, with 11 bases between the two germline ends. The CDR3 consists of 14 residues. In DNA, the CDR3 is TGTGCCAGCAGCGCAGAAATTCGGAACACTGAAGCTTTCTTT. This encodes CASSAEIRNTEAFF.

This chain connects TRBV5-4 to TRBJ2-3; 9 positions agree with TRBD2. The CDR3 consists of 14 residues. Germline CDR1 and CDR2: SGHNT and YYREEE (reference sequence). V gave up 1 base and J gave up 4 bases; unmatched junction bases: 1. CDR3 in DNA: TGTGCCAGCAGCTTGCCTAGCGGGGCAGATACGCAGTATTTT. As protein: CASSLPSGADTQYF.

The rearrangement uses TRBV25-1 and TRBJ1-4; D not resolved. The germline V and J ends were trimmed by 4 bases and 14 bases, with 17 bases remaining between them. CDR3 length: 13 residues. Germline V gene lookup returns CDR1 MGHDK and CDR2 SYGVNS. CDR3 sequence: CASSGETAGYLFF. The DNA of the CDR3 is TGTGCCAGCAGTGGGGAAACAGCGGGGTATCTGTTTTTT.

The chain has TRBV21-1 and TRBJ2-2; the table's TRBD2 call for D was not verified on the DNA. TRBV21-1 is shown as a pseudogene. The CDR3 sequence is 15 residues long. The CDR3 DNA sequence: TGTGCCAGCAGCCAGCCCATAGCGGGGTGGGGGGAGCTGTTTTTT. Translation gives CASSQPIAGWGELFF.

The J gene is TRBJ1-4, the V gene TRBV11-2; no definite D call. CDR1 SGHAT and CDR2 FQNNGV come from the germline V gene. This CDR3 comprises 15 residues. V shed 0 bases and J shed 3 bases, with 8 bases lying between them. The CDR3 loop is CASSLDKSANEKLFF. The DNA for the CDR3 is TGTGCCAGCAGCTTAGATAAGAGTGCTAATGAAAAACTGTTTTTT.

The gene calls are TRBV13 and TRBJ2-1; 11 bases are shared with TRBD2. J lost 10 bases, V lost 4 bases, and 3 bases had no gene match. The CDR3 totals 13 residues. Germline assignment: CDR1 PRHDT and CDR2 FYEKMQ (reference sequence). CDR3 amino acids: CASSSRLAGEQFF. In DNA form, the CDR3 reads TGTGCCAGCAGCTCTCGACTAGCGGGAGAGCAGTTCTTC.